Detailed here is one T cell receptor beta chain. Sequencing used immunoSEQ multiplex PCR; TCRdb keeps in-frame clones, though not all of them. The sample contains fewer than 75,000 clones, over 75% of which appear only once. The CDR3 length is 15 residues. Germline V gene data show CDR1 as SGHDT and CDR2 as YYEEEE. Deletions cut 0 bases from V and 10 bases from J, with 14 bases between. These data originate in a study of T cell responses to AZD1222 COVID-19 vaccine. The J gene is TRBJ1-6, the V gene TRBV5-6; unclear D gene. Sequencing was performed on peripheral blood, taken on day 0 of AZD1222 vaccination. The sequence was obtained from an adult in good health. The CDR3 coding sequence is TGTGCCAGCAGCTTGGTCGCCGGGAGTCAATCACCCCTCCACTTT. Its protein is CASSLVAGSQSPLHF.